Ten or more counts support the clone carrying this T cell receptor (beta chain). This sample was included in a study of T cells in Graves' hyperthyroidism and ophthalmopathy. Amplification targeted TCR beta CDR3 regions from RNA transcripts. An initial round of RT-PCR targeting the TCR CDR3 relied on the HTBI primer set. One entry per CDR3 protein, called by TCRdb with MiXCR from the multiplex PCR reads. The data hold around 580,000 distinct CDR3 sequences, with under 60% observed a single time. Germline CDR1 is SEHNR and CDR2 is FQNEAQ (reference sequence). V gave up 5 bases and J gave up 11 bases; unmatched junction bases: 8. The CDR3 loop spans 12 amino acids.

This clonotype was obtained from a woman aged 18-29 years with Graves' hyperthyroidism. Sample: peripheral blood or thyroid tissue (not recorded which). This chain joins TRBV7-9 and TRBJ1-1, with 7 bases that match TRBD1. The CDR3 is CASSRRGLPAFF. CDR3 bases: TGTGCCAGCAGCCGAAGGGGGCTCCCGGCTTTCTTT.